The 26 T cell receptor beta chains below come from one sample, sequenced in a study of cytomegalovirus exposure and HLA in healthy donors. It was with 60 Vbeta and 13 Jbeta primers that the PCR ran. The repertoire was sequenced with immunoSEQ multiplex PCR; TCRdb's copy has only in-frame clones and lacks some. The sample shows around 67,000 clones, around 74% of them seen only once. Sequenced material: PBMCs. The receptors were sampled from a woman aged 25 to 39 in good health and CMV-seropositive.

This sequence joins TRBV4-1 and TRBJ2-1, with 10 bases fitting TRBD2. This CDR3 is 16 amino acids long. The germline V gene has CDR1 MGHRA and CDR2 YSYEKL. With V trimmed by 3 bases and J by 8 bases, 10 bases remained unmatched. The CDR3 loop is CASSHQGLAGVDEQFF. CDR3 bases: TGCGCCAGCAGCCATCAGGGGCTAGCGGGAGTCGATGAGCAGTTCTTC.

The rearrangement joins TRBV11-1 to TRBJ2-6; TRBD1 is a possible D gene (5 bases). Germline assignment: CDR1 SGHAT and CDR2 FQDESV (reference sequence). Deletions cut 7 bases from V and 2 bases from J, with 12 bases between. The CDR3 runs 15 residues. The CDR3 region is CASKLTRAGANVLTF. In DNA, the CDR3 is TGTGCCAGCAAGCTTACCAGGGCTGGGGCCAACGTCCTGACTTTC.

This clone was picked up a small number of times. The genes are TRBV7-8 and TRBJ1-4; D remains ambiguous. Deletions cut 1 base from V and 8 bases from J, with 11 bases between. The germline V gene has CDR1 SGHVS and CDR2 FQNEAQ. This CDR3 is 14 amino acids long. CDR3 sequence reads: CASSLDRFREKLFF. The CDR3, as DNA: TGTGCCAGCAGCTTAGACCGCTTTCGGGAAAAACTGTTTTTT.

This chain connects TRBV2 to TRBJ2-6; 8 positions agree with TRBD1. V lost 6 bases and J lost 4; bases outside the gene matches: 2. Germline loops: CDR1 SNHLY, CDR2 FYNNEI. This CDR3 spans 14 amino acids. The CDR3 loop reads CASSRGPGANVLTF. The CDR3 DNA sequence: TGTGCCAGCAGCAGGGGGCCAGGGGCCAACGTCCTGACTTTC.

The V gene is TRBV5-1, the J gene TRBJ1-1; tentative D call: TRBD1 (6 bases). The CDR3 has 15 residues. V lost 4 bases to trimming and J lost 5 bases, with 18 bases between them. Per the germline V gene, CDR1 is SGHRS and CDR2 is YFSETQ. CDR3 loop: CASSPAGGLVTEAFF. In nucleotides, the CDR3 is TGCGCCAGCAGCCCAGCCGGGGGGCTAGTGACTGAAGCTTTCTTT.

The CDR3 DNA follows: TGCGCCAGCAGCCCTCTAGCGGGAGGGCTATCCGGGGAGCTGTTTTTT. This codes for CASSPLAGGLSGELFF. The chain has TRBV4-1 and TRBJ2-2, with 12 bases matching TRBD2. With V trimmed by 4 bases and J by 6 bases, 6 bases remained unmatched. The CDR3 has 16 residues. The germline CDR1 and CDR2 sequences are MGHRA and YSYEKL.

The chain carries TRBV9 and TRBJ2-5, with D tentatively TRBD2 (6 bases). The CDR3 spans 14 residues. Per germline, CDR1 SGDLS and CDR2 YYNGEE. Trimming took off 2 bases at V and 5 bases at J, with 13 bases between the two ends. DNA for the CDR3: TGTGCCAGCAGCGTTGGGGCAGGGAGGGAGACCCAGTACTTC. This encodes CASSVGAGRETQYF.

The J gene is TRBJ1-5, the V gene TRBV19, with D tentatively TRBD1 (5 bases). CDR3 size: 16 residues. Trimming cost V 5 bases and J 1 base, with 15 bases left between them. Germline CDR1 is LNHDA and CDR2 is SQIVND (reference sequence). The CDR3 DNA follows: TGTGCCAGTAGTGTATCATGGGGGGGAAGCAATCAGCCCCAGCATTTT. Its translation: CASSVSWGGSNQPQHF.

This clone showed up just a few times. The chain links TRBV5-4 to TRBJ2-7, with D possibly TRBD2 on 6 matching bases. Germline V gives CDR1 SGHNT, CDR2 YYREEE (reference sequence). Trimming pared 4 bases from V and 1 base from J, leaving 9 bases between. This CDR3 comprises 13 residues. The CDR3 region has the DNA TGTGCCAGCAGCCAAAGCGGGTCCTACGAGCAGTACTTC. Protein product: CASSQSGSYEQYF.

V and J are TRBV30 and TRBJ1-5, with a tentative D call TRBD1 (6 bases). There are 13 residues in the CDR3. Germline CDR1 is GTSNPN and CDR2 is SVGIG (reference sequence). V lost 2 bases and J 5 bases, leaving 10 bases between the germline ends. CDR3: CAWSTGWDQPQHF. The CDR3 DNA sequence: TGTGCCTGGAGTACAGGGTGGGATCAGCCCCAGCATTTT.

This clone showed up just once. In DNA form, the CDR3 reads TGCAGCGTTCTGGGCGGGGGAACCTACAATGAGCAGTTCTTC. Encoded protein: CSVLGGGTYNEQFF. This chain connects TRBV29-1 to TRBJ2-1, with 7 bases identical to TRBD2. V shed 5 bases and J 2 bases; nucleotides not matched to a gene: 6. In germline, CDR1 is SQVTM, CDR2 ANQGSEA. The CDR3 is made up of 14 amino acids.

This chain links TRBV5-6 with TRBJ2-3; 9 bases line up with TRBD2. V lost 4 bases and J lost 4; bases outside the gene matches: 10. The CDR3 runs to 16 residues. The V gene's germline CDR1 is SGHDT and CDR2 YYEEEE. The CDR3 sequence is CASSQLWREGSDTQYF. For the CDR3, the DNA is TGTGCCAGCAGCCAACTGTGGCGGGAGGGATCAGATACGCAGTATTTT.

The V call is TRBV28, the J call TRBJ2-6; 7 positions agree with TRBD1. The length of the CDR3 is 16 residues. With 5 bases clipped from V and 4 bases from J, the junction kept 8 bases outside the gene matches. CDR1 and CDR2 from the germline V gene are MDHEN and SYDVKM. This CDR3 is CASSPWTGPGANVLTF. The DNA of the CDR3 is TGTGCCAGCAGTCCATGGACAGGACCCGGGGCCAACGTCCTGACTTTC.

This clone was seen just once. J is TRBJ2-6 and V is TRBV14, with TRBD1 as a possible D gene (5 bases). Germline V gene data show CDR1 as SGHDN and CDR2 as FVKESK. V was pared by 4 bases and J by 0 bases, with 10 bases between. The CDR3 has 16 residues. CDR3 loop: CASSLRQPSGANVLTF. The CDR3 DNA follows: TGTGCCAGCAGCCTTAGACAGCCCTCTGGGGCCAACGTCCTGACTTTC. Full variable domain (rest looked up from reference TRBV14 and TRBJ2-6): EAGVTQFPSHSVIEKGQTVTLRCDPISGHDNLYWYRRVMGKEIKFLLHFVKESKQDESGMPNNRFLAERTGGTYSTLKVQPAELEDSGVYFCASSLRQPSGANVLTFGAGSRLTVL.

This clone has a single count. This chain links TRBV4-2 with TRBJ2-1; tentatively, D is TRBD2 (6 bases). CDR1 is LGHNA and CDR2 is YNFKEQ in the germline V gene. With 1 base removed from V and 8 bases from J, the gap between germline ends came to 15 bases. CDR3 size: 15 residues. The CDR3 coding sequence is TGTGCCAGCAGCCAAGGGGTGGGAGGAGGGGATGAGCAGTTCTTC. Residues: CASSQGVGGGDEQFF.

This chain uses TRBV29-1 with TRBJ2-3, with 7 positions matching TRBD1. With 0 bases clipped from V and 3 bases from J, the junction kept 12 bases outside the gene matches. The CDR3 loop spans 17 amino acids. Germline CDR1 reads SQVTM; CDR2 reads ANQGSEA. The CDR3 sequence is CSVEETETGLVTDTQYF. As DNA, the CDR3 is TGCAGCGTTGAAGAGACCGAGACAGGGCTCGTGACAGATACGCAGTATTTT.

The V gene is TRBV6-5, the J gene TRBJ2-3; 7 bases align to TRBD2. In germline, CDR1 is MNHEY, CDR2 SVGAGI. The length of the CDR3 is 15 residues. The J segment lost 2 bases and the V segment lost 3 bases, leaving 5 bases of the junction unmatched. DNA for the CDR3: TGTGCCAGCAGTTATGGAGCGGGAAACACAGATACGCAGTATTTT. Amino acids: CASSYGAGNTDTQYF.

The CDR3 sequence is CASSEVAGKEAFF. The CDR3 coding sequence is TGCGCCAGCAGTGAGGTTGCAGGCAAAGAAGCTTTCTTT. This chain uses TRBV10-2 with TRBJ1-1; D is ambiguous. The CDR3 length is 13 residues. Germline assignment: CDR1 WSHSY and CDR2 SAAADI. Trimming left V 2 bases short and J 8 bases short, with 12 bases between.

The chain has TRBV7-9 and TRBJ2-3; 7 bases fit TRBD2. The trim removed 2 bases at V and 2 bases at J, leaving 1 base unmatched. Germline CDR1 is SEHNR and CDR2 is FQNEAQ (reference sequence). The CDR3 is 14 amino acids. CDR3 residues: CASSLKRDTDTQYF. For the CDR3, the DNA is TGTGCCAGCAGCTTAAAGCGGGACACAGATACGCAGTATTTT.

The chain links TRBV5-4 to TRBJ2-1, with D unclear. The CDR3 length is 13 residues. V was pared by 3 bases and J by 4 bases, with 8 bases between. Germline CDR1 and CDR2: SGHNT and YYREEE (reference sequence). CDR3: CASSSGLYNEQFF. The CDR3 nucleotides are TGTGCCAGCAGCTCCGGGTTGTACAATGAGCAGTTCTTC.

This chain joins TRBV29-1 and TRBJ2-1, with 16 bases lining up with TRBD2. CDR1 SQVTM and CDR2 ANQGSEA come from the germline V gene. The CDR3 extends over 17 amino acids. V gave up 0 bases and J gave up 5 bases; unmatched junction bases: 4. The CDR3 DNA reads as TGCAGCGTTGAAGAGGGACTAGCGGGAGGGTTCGACAATGAGCAGTTCTTC. It specifies CSVEEGLAGGFDNEQFF.

This clone was detected a few times. The same CDR3 is also encoded by other DNA sequences in this sample. The chain carries TRBV6-4 and TRBJ1-1; D may be TRBD1 (5 bases). This CDR3 spans 13 amino acids. CDR1 and CDR2 from the germline V gene are MRHNA and SNTAGT. The V gene lost 4 bases and the J gene lost 1 base, with 7 bases spanning the gap. CDR3 region: CASSVQENTEAFF. In DNA, the CDR3 is TGTGCCAGCAGTGTACAGGAGAACACTGAAGCTTTCTTT.

This chain uses TRBV30 with TRBJ2-1; 7 nucleotides line up with TRBD2. Germline V gene lookup returns CDR1 GTSNPN and CDR2 SVGIG (reference sequence). The CDR3 extends over 14 amino acids. The J segment lost 0 bases and the V segment lost 3 bases, leaving 2 bases of the junction unmatched. In DNA, the CDR3 is TGTGCCTGGAGACGGGAGGACTCCTACAATGAGCAGTTCTTC. Protein sequence: CAWRREDSYNEQFF.

The CDR3 region has the DNA TGTGCCAGCCAACTACAGGGGAAGCTTGCCCTCCACTTT. The encoded protein is CASQLQGKLALHF. The genes are TRBV6-6 and TRBJ1-6; 7 bases are a match to TRBD1. Germline CDR1 MNHNY, CDR2 SVGAGI (reference sequence). The J segment lost 14 bases and the V segment lost 8 bases, leaving 12 bases of the junction unmatched. CDR3 length: 13 residues.

This clone was observed a handful of times. The rearrangement joins TRBV28 to TRBJ1-2; perhaps TRBD1 as D (5 bases). V dropped 6 bases and J dropped 3 bases, with 14 bases sitting between them. Germline values: CDR1 MDHEN, CDR2 SYDVKM. This CDR3 is 14 amino acids long. The DNA of the CDR3 is TGTGCCAGCAGACCTAGGGGTATCGACTATGGCTACACCTTC. This sequence encodes CASRPRGIDYGYTF.

This sequence joins TRBV30 and TRBJ1-5; a possible D gene is TRBD1 (6 bases). The germline gives CDR1 GTSNPN, CDR2 SVGIG (reference sequence). V was cut by 4 bases and J by 4 bases, with 8 bases left in between. The length of the CDR3 is 12 residues. CDR3 DNA: TGTGCCTGGAAGGACAGTAATCAGCCCCAGCATTTT. This codes for CAWKDSNQPQHF.